A selection of T cell receptor beta chains follows, all from one sample in a study of T cells in Graves' hyperthyroidism and ophthalmopathy. MiXCR, applied by TCRdb to the multiplex PCR reads, yields one record per CDR3 protein. The sample shows some 180,000 distinct CDR3 sequences, roughly a sixth of them seen only once. Sequenced sample: blood. All receptors derive from a woman aged 50 to 60 with Graves' hyperthyroidism. Each CDR3 is given with its conserved first and last residue. The D gene is left open where the match is weak. Only some rows state a clone size, as once, few, many or a class for expanded clones.

V	size	D	J	CDR3	DNA
TRBV5-1	many	.	TRBJ1-1	CASSSTRVDTEAFF	TGCGCCAGCAGCTCAACCAGGGTCGACACTGAAGCTTTCTTT
TRBV12-3/TRBV12-4	many	TRBD1	TRBJ2-2	CASRGTGDTGELFF	TGTGCCAGCAGGGGGACAGGGGACACCGGGGAGCTGTTTTTT
TRBV11-3	many	.	TRBJ1-1	CASSLGAQAAEAFF	TGTGCCAGCAGCTTGGGCGCCCAGGCGGCTGAAGCTTTCTTT
TRBV11-3	many	.	TRBJ1-1	CASSLTPLGRPNTEAFF	TGTGCCAGCAGCTTGACCCCCCTTGGTCGGCCGAACACTGAAGCTTTCTTT
TRBV3-1	few	TRBD1	TRBJ1-2	CASSQDRTGSYGYTF	TGTGCCAGCAGCCAAGATCGGACAGGATCCTATGGCTACACCTTC
TRBV11-2	many	.	TRBJ2-1	CASSLDAGSSYNEQFF	TGTGCCAGCAGCTTAGACGCAGGGAGCTCCTACAATGAGCAGTTCTTC
TRBV5-4	many	.	TRBJ2-1	CASSSSAPWDEQFF	TGTGCCAGCAGCTCCTCGGCCCCTTGGGATGAGCAGTTCTTC
TRBV11-2	.	.	TRBJ1-5	CASSQEGGFQPQHF	TGTGCCAGCAGCCAGGAAGGGGGTTTTCAGCCCCAGCATTTT
TRBV11-3	.	.	TRBJ1-1	CASSPVRGRSNTEAFF	TGTGCCAGCAGCCCCGTTAGGGGTAGGTCCAACACTGAAGCTTTCTTT
TRBV6-1	many	.	TRBJ2-7	CASSQNSDGYEQYF	TGTGCCAGCAGCCAAAATTCAGATGGATACGAGCAGTACTTC
TRBV12-5	few	.	TRBJ2-1	CASGLVPHASSYNEQFF	TGTGCTAGTGGTTTGGTACCCCACGCCAGCTCCTACAATGAGCAGTTCTTC
TRBV30	many	.	TRBJ1-1	CACGYPGAFF	TGTGCCTGCGGCTATCCGGGAGCTTTCTTT
TRBV3-1	many	.	TRBJ2-5	CASSQGWETQYF	TGTGCCAGCAGCCAAGGATGGGAGACCCAGTACTTC
TRBV2	.	.	TRBJ1-5	CASSGRDPHQPQHF	TGTGCCAGCAGTGGCCGGGACCCACATCAGCCCCAGCATTTT
TRBV7-3	many	.	TRBJ2-7	CASSLRGASVTGNEQYF	TGTGCCAGCAGCTTAAGGGGGGCGTCCGTTACAGGGAACGAGCAGTACTTC
TRBV29-1	few	TRBD2	TRBJ2-3	CSVDGRANFDTQYF	TGCAGCGTTGATGGGAGGGCCAACTTTGATACGCAGTATTTT
TRBV7-8	many	TRBD2	TRBJ2-2	CASRPGRAKTGELFF	TGTGCCAGCAGACCCGGGAGGGCGAAAACCGGGGAGCTGTTTTTT
TRBV2	many	TRBD2	TRBJ2-5	CASSETSGRQRETQYF	TGTGCCAGCAGTGAGACTAGCGGGAGGCAGCGAGAGACCCAGTACTTC
TRBV11-2	.	TRBD1	TRBJ2-2	CASRRPGQSSGELFF	TGTGCCAGCAGGCGTCCGGGACAGAGCTCCGGGGAGCTGTTTTTT
TRBV2	many	.	TRBJ1-2	CASSERMQGRGYGYTF	TGTGCCAGCAGTGAAAGGATGCAGGGGCGCGGCTATGGCTACACCTTC
TRBV12-5	many	.	TRBJ2-3	CASGFATDTQYF	TGTGCTAGTGGTTTTGCTACAGATACGCAGTATTTT
TRBV5-5	many	.	TRBJ2-1	CASSPLDTWGSPNEQFF	TGTGCCAGCAGCCCCCTCGACACGTGGGGTTCCCCCAATGAGCAGTTCTTC
TRBV29-1	.	.	TRBJ2-7	CSVEGREPSYEQYF	TGCAGCGTTGAGGGCAGGGAACCTTCCTACGAGCAGTACTTC
TRBV7-2	many	TRBD1	TRBJ1-5	CASSPRTGGGQPQHF	TGTGCCAGCAGCCCCCGGACAGGGGGCGGTCAGCCCCAGCATTTT
TRBV7-9	few	TRBD2	TRBJ2-1	CASSLGGTSPIEQFF	TGCGCCAGCAGCTTGGGGGGGACTAGCCCCATTGAGCAGTTCTTC
TRBV12-3/TRBV12-4	many	TRBD1	TRBJ1-1	CASSLIGGGNTEAFF	TGTGCCAGCAGTTTAATCGGAGGGGGCAACACTGAAGCTTTCTTT
TRBV6-5	few	.	TRBJ2-3	CASSYSDGGMDTQYF	TGTGCCAGCAGTTACTCTGACGGGGGCATGGATACGCAGTATTTT
TRBV2	many	TRBD1	TRBJ1-4	CASSRDRPDATNEKLFF	TGTGCCAGCAGCCGGGACAGGCCAGATGCAACTAATGAAAAACTGTTTTTT
TRBV20-1	many	.	TRBJ2-1	CSATGYKSSDEQFF	TGCAGTGCTACAGGGTACAAGAGTAGCGATGAGCAGTTCTTC
TRBV2	many	TRBD1	TRBJ1-3	CASSQDRGHSGNTIYF	TGTGCCAGCAGTCAGGACAGGGGGCATTCTGGAAACACCATATATTTT
TRBV7-3	many	.	TRBJ1-2	CASSLETDYGYTF	TGTGCCAGCAGCTTAGAGACGGACTATGGCTACACCTTC
TRBV20-1	many	.	TRBJ1-5	CSARDTLSGQPQHF	TGCAGTGCTAGAGACACACTCTCGGGTCAGCCCCAGCATTTT
TRBV11-2	many	.	TRBJ2-7	CASSRGREQYF	TGTGCCAGCAGCCGGGGGCGGGAGCAGTACTTC
TRBV5-1	few	.	TRBJ1-1	CASSFGNMNTEAFF	TGCGCCAGCAGCTTTGGGAATATGAACACTGAAGCTTTCTTT
TRBV5-6	.	TRBD1	TRBJ1-4	CASSTPGTGGEKLFF	TGTGCCAGCAGCACACCCGGGACAGGGGGCGAAAAACTGTTTTTT
TRBV7-9	many	TRBD1	TRBJ1-2	CASSLETGGAFGYTF	TGTGCCAGCAGCTTAGAAACAGGGGGCGCGTTTGGCTACACCTTC
TRBV12-5	.	TRBD2	TRBJ2-5	CASGVSGGVQETQYF	TGTGCTAGTGGGGTAAGCGGGGGGGTTCAAGAGACCCAGTACTTC
TRBV20-1	few	.	TRBJ2-5	CSATERSLQETQYF	TGCAGTGCTACTGAGCGCTCCCTACAAGAGACCCAGTACTTC
TRBV30	.	.	TRBJ2-3	CAWSVRAGEGTDTQYF	TGTGCCTGGAGTGTAAGGGCAGGGGAAGGCACAGATACGCAGTATTTT
TRBV3-1	many	.	TRBJ2-7	CASSQEVATFSYEQYF	TGTGCCAGCAGCCAAGAGGTGGCTACCTTTAGCTACGAGCAGTACTTC
TRBV27	.	.	TRBJ1-1	CASSLSPTLNTEAFF	TGTGCCAGCAGTTTATCCCCGACTCTGAACACTGAAGCTTTCTTT
TRBV20-1	.	TRBD2	TRBJ2-7	CSARDTFGRLAGVGNEQYF	TGCAGTGCTAGAGATACTTTTGGAAGGTTAGCGGGAGTTGGGAACGAGCAGTACTTC
TRBV12-3/TRBV12-4	many	.	TRBJ2-5	CASSTGRETQYF	TGTGCCAGCAGTACAGGGCGGGAGACCCAGTACTTC
TRBV28	many	.	TRBJ1-1	CASSSPGRNTEAFF	TGTGCCAGCAGTTCCCCAGGGAGGAACACTGAAGCTTTCTTT
TRBV20-1	.	TRBD1	TRBJ2-5	CSAIQGLDETQYF	TGCAGTGCTATACAGGGGTTGGACGAGACCCAGTACTTC
TRBV7-2	.	.	TRBJ2-7	CASSLAGGSEEQYF	TGTGCCAGCAGCTTAGCAGGGGGGTCAGAGGAGCAGTACTTC
TRBV3-1	.	TRBD2	TRBJ2-1	CARIGRTRNSGRSNEQFF	TGTGCCAGGATAGGGCGGACTAGGAATAGCGGGAGATCCAATGAGCAGTTCTTC
TRBV6-1	many	.	TRBJ2-7	CASSSRTDKQYF	TGTGCCAGCAGTTCCCGGACAGATAAGCAGTACTTC
TRBV20-1	.	TRBD2	TRBJ2-1	CSARDLGLAGGYNEQFF	TGCAGTGCTAGAGATCTCGGACTAGCGGGAGGGTACAATGAGCAGTTCTTC
TRBV12-3/TRBV12-4	many	.	TRBJ2-2	CASSPGVAGGTGELFF	TGTGCCAGCAGTCCAGGGGTAGCGGGTGGTACCGGGGAGCTGTTTTTT
TRBV3-1	many	TRBD1	TRBJ1-2	CASSPGQDYGYTF	TGTGCCAGCAGCCCCGGACAGGACTATGGCTACACCTTC
TRBV30	many	.	TRBJ1-1	CAWSSGSWGTEAFF	TGTGCCTGGAGCTCCGGATCCTGGGGCACTGAAGCTTTCTTT